The 17 T cell receptor beta chains presented below share a single source sample, sequenced in a study of shared clonotypes between healthy human individuals. TCRdb's copy holds only in-frame clones and misses some; the assay was immunoSEQ multiplex PCR. The table has roughly 1 million clones, roughly 70% seen once; the top ten hold over 1.3%. Specimen: memory CD4+ T cells sorted from blood. The subset is: CD45RA-negative fraction. Receptor source: a man aged 18 to 29 in good health.

As for this clone: This could be a read error, since a much larger clone is one nucleotide away. The sample carries other DNA sequences with the same CDR3. The chain carries TRBV7-9 and TRBJ1-2; no firm D call. The CDR3 extends over 12 amino acids. Germline V lookup: CDR1 SEHNR, CDR2 FQNEAQ (reference sequence). The V end lost 1 base, the J end lost 8 bases, and 8 bases lay between the germline ends. The CDR3 DNA follows: TGTGCCAGCAGCTTAGAGACGGGAGGCTACACCTTC. This codes for CASSLETGGYTF. Using reference TRBV7-9 and TRBJ1-2 for the parts outside the CDR3, the full variable domain is DTGVSQNPRHKITKRGQNVTFRCDPISEHNRLYWYRQTLGQGPEFLTYFQNEAQLEKSRLLSDRFSAERPKGSFSTLEIQRTEQGDSAMYLCASSLETGGYTFGSGTRLTVV.

The chain carries TRBV2 and TRBJ2-5, with D perhaps TRBD1 (5 bases). Germline V lookup: CDR1 SNHLY, CDR2 FYNNEI. This CDR3 region has 12 residues. With 6 bases removed from V and 13 bases from J, the gap between germline ends came to 18 bases. CDR3 nucleotide sequence: TGTGCCAGCAGCCCCGGACATATGGGCCTGTACTTC. It yields the protein CASSPGHMGLYF.

The rearrangement joins TRBV10-3 to TRBJ2-2, with TRBD1 matching over 8 bases. The junction had 8 bases not matched to a gene; V was cut back by 6 bases and J by 5 bases. This CDR3 spans 15 amino acids. Germline V gene sequence: CDR1 ENHRY, CDR2 SYGVKD. The CDR3 coding sequence is TGTGCCATCAGCTTTGGACAGGGAATAACCGGGGAGCTGTTTTTT. It yields the protein CAISFGQGITGELFF.

This chain joins TRBV25-1 and TRBJ1-1, with D perhaps TRBD1 (5 bases). V lost 3 bases and J lost 3, with 11 bases in between. CDR1 is MGHDK and CDR2 is SYGVNS in the germline V gene. The CDR3 is 14 amino acids. This CDR3 reads CASSEIGVYTEAFF. The CDR3 DNA is TGTGCCAGCAGTGAGATAGGGGTGTACACTGAAGCTTTCTTT.

The chain is built from TRBV5-6 and TRBJ2-7; TRBD1 matches at 9 bases. Germline CDR1 SGHDT, CDR2 YYEEEE. V trimming: 4 bases; J trimming: 6 bases; junction bases outside the gene matches: 8. There are 14 residues in the CDR3. This CDR3 is CASSPITGGSEQYF. CDR3 DNA: TGTGCCAGCAGCCCGATCACAGGGGGCTCCGAGCAGTACTTC.

This clone was recorded at least ten times. The chain's CDR3 is CASSLGGLAVYNEQFF. CDR3 bases: TGCGCCAGCAGCTTGGGGGGACTAGCGGTCTACAATGAGCAGTTCTTC. The V gene is TRBV5-1, the J gene TRBJ2-1; 11 positions agree with TRBD2. Per the germline V gene, CDR1 is SGHRS and CDR2 is YFSETQ. Losses at the gene ends were 0 bases for V and 3 bases for J; bases not matched to a gene: 2. CDR3 size: 16 residues.

This chain joins TRBV5-4 and TRBJ2-5; perhaps TRBD1 as D (6 bases). The CDR3 has 17 amino acids. Germline CDR1 SGHNT, CDR2 YYREEE (reference sequence). The V end lost 3 bases, the J end lost 2 bases, and 20 bases lay between the germline ends. For the CDR3, the DNA is TGTGCCAGCAGCTCCGGAGGACAGCGAACTGGGCAAGAGACCCAGTACTTC. Amino acids: CASSSGGQRTGQETQYF.

This clone appeared a few times. The gene calls are TRBV7-2 and TRBJ2-7, with D maybe TRBD1 (5 bases). Deletions cut 3 bases from V and 1 base from J, with 10 bases between. From germline, CDR1 is SGHTA and CDR2 FQGNSA. The CDR3 runs to 14 residues. CDR3 in DNA: TGTGCCAGCAGCTTTCAGGGAAGGTCCTACGAGCAGTACTTC. It yields the protein CASSFQGRSYEQYF.

The rearrangement uses TRBV18 and TRBJ1-1, with D unresolved. This CDR3 is built from 13 residues. Trimming took off 8 bases at V and 4 bases at J, with 14 bases between the two ends. Germline CDR1 KGHSH, CDR2 LQKENI. CDR3 coding DNA: TGTGCCAGCCACCCAGGATCGGGCACTGAAGCTTTCTTT. This gives the protein CASHPGSGTEAFF.

The rearrangement links TRBV5-4 to TRBJ2-5, with D possibly called TRBD1 or TRBD2 (5 bases each). V shed 4 bases and J shed 5 bases, with 18 bases lying between them. The CDR3 contains 15 residues. Per the germline V gene, CDR1 is SGHNT and CDR2 is YYREEE (reference sequence). CDR3 in amino acids: CASSPGRAVGETQYF. The DNA of the CDR3 is TGTGCCAGCAGCCCGGGACGCGCGGTGGGGGAGACCCAGTACTTC.

This clone appeared a single time. The chain joins TRBV5-4 to TRBJ2-1; possible D gene TRBD1, 6 bases. Germline assignment: CDR1 SGHNT and CDR2 YYREEE (reference sequence). V shed 4 bases and J shed 0 bases, with 11 bases lying between them. The CDR3 has 15 residues. The CDR3 region has the DNA TGTGCCAGCAGCCGACAGGACCCCTCCTACAATGAGCAGTTCTTC. This codes for CASSRQDPSYNEQFF.

The chain is built from TRBV7-3 and TRBJ2-5, with TRBD1 identical over 11 bases. The CDR3 is made up of 15 amino acids. Germline V gene data show CDR1 as SGHTA and CDR2 as FQGTGA. Trimming cost V 2 bases and J 5 bases; bases outside gene matches: 4. As DNA, the CDR3 is TGTGCCAGCAGCTTAGGACAGGGGGCGCGGGAGACCCAGTACTTC. Protein sequence: CASSLGQGARETQYF.

The V gene is TRBV28, the J gene TRBJ2-5; D possibly corresponds to TRBD2 (7 bases). The CDR3 totals 16 residues. Trimming removed 3 bases at V and 4 bases at J, with 18 bases between. Germline CDR1 is MDHEN and CDR2 is SYDVKM. The CDR3 coding sequence is TGTGCCAGCAGTTTCATAGACCGCCGGGGGGCAGAGACCCAGTACTTC. Its protein is CASSFIDRRGAETQYF.

This clone occurred once. V and J are TRBV4-1 and TRBJ2-6; D is ambiguous. The CDR3 extends over 15 amino acids. Trimming stripped 0 bases from V and 1 base from J, with 4 bases between. From germline, CDR1 is MGHRA and CDR2 YSYEKL. The CDR3: CASSQDSSGANVLTF. CDR3 nucleotide sequence: TGCGCCAGCAGCCAAGACAGTTCTGGGGCCAACGTCCTGACTTTC.

V is TRBV30 and J is TRBJ2-5; D unresolved. The V and J ends lost 2 bases and 2 bases respectively, with 12 bases between them. The CDR3 consists of 14 residues. CDR1 is GTSNPN, CDR2 SVGIG, per germline (reference sequence). DNA for the CDR3: TGTGCCTGGAGTAGAATGGGATCACAAGAGACCCAGTACTTC. It codes for CAWSRMGSQETQYF. The whole variable domain, remainder taken from reference TRBV30 and TRBJ2-5, is SQTIHQWPATLVQPVGSPLSLECTVEGTSNPNLYWYRQAAGRGLQLLFYSVGIGQISSEVPQNLSASRPQDRQFILSSKKLLLSDSGFYLCAWSRMGSQETQYFGPGTRLLVL.

The chain couples TRBV6-5 to TRBJ2-5, with 9 positions matching TRBD1. The J call may be faulty, since TRBJ2-7 better matches the DNA end. CDR3 length: 14 amino acids. Germline V gene data show CDR1 as MNHEY and CDR2 as SVGAGI. The CDR3 nucleotides are TGTGCCAGCAGTTACGGGACAGGGACTGGCGAGCAGTACTTC. Translating it yields CASSYGTGTGEQYF.

The CDR3 spells CASSLLTGRGETQYF. The CDR3 DNA sequence: TGTGCCAGCAGCTTGCTTACGGGACGGGGAGAGACCCAGTACTTC. The V gene is TRBV5-5, the J gene TRBJ2-5, with D tentatively TRBD1 or TRBD2 (5 bases each). CDR1 and CDR2 (germline): SGHKS, YYEKEE (reference sequence). V lost 1 base and J lost 4, with 14 bases in between. The CDR3 has 15 residues. The whole variable domain, remainder taken from reference TRBV5-5 and TRBJ2-5, is DAGVTQSPTHLIKTRGQQVTLRCSPISGHKSVSWYQQVLGQGPQFIFQYYEKEERGRGNFPDRFSARQFPNYSSELNVNALLLGDSALYLCASSLLTGRGETQYFGPGTRLLVL.